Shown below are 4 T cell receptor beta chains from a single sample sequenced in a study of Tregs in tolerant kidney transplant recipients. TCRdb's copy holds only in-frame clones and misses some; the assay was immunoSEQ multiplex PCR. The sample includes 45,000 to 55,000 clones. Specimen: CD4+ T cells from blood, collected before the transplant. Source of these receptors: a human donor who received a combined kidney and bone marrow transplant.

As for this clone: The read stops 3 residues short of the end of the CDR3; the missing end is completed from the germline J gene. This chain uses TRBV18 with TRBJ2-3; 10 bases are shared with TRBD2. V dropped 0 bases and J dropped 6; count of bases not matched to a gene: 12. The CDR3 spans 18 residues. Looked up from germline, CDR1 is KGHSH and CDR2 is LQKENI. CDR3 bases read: TGTGCCAGCTCACCACCCCGACTAGCGGGCATAGAGGCGGATACG. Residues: CASSPPRLAGIEADT. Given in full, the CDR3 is CASSPPRLAGIEADTQYF.

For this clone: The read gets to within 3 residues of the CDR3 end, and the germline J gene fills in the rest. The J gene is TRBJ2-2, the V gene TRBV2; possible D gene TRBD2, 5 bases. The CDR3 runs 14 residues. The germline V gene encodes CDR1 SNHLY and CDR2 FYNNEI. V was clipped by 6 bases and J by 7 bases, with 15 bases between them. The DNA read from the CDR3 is TGTGCCAGCAGCGTCCGGGCCGGGGACGGGGAG. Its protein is CASSVRAGDGE. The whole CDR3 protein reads CASSVRAGDGELFF.

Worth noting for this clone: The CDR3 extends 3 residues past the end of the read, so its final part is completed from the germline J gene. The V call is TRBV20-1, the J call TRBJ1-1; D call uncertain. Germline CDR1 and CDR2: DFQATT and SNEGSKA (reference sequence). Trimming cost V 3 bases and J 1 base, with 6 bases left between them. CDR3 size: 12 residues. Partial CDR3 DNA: TGCAGTGCTAGGAAAGCGAACACTGAA. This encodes CSARKANTE. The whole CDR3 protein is CSARKANTEAFF.

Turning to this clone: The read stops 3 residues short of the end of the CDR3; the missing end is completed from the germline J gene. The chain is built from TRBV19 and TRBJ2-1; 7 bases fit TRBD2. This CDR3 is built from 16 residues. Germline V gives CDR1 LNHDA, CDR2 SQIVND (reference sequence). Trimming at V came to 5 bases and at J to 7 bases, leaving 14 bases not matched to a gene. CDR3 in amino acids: CASSPALGGSTNEQFF. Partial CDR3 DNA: TGTGCCAGTAGTCCTGCTCTTGGCGGGAGCACGAATGAG.